Listed below are T cell receptor beta chains from one sample, sequenced in a study of blood T cell repertoires in COVID-19. The data were produced by immunoSEQ multiplex PCR, yet TCRdb's version contains in-frame clones alone and is incomplete. Among 350,000 or so clones, about 92% were seen once, and the ten largest hold less than 20%. Specimen: PBMCs or T cells enriched from blood (not recorded which). These receptor sequences come from a woman in her twenties or thirties who had recovered from COVID-19. Both conserved end residues are part of each CDR3. Fields, in order: clone size, J gene, V gene, D gene, CDR3 protein, CDR3 DNA. The D gene is left open where the match is weak. Some rows have no size entry. The others give once, few or many, or a class for an expanded clone.

clone_size: NA; j_call: TRBJ1-5; v_call: TRBV30; d_call: NA; cdr3_aa: CAWNREGQPQHF; cdr3_nt: TGTGCCTGGAACAGGGAGGGGCAGCCCCAGCATTTT
clone_size: NA; j_call: TRBJ2-7; v_call: TRBV7-2; d_call: TRBD2; cdr3_aa: CASSASGGTYEQYF; cdr3_nt: TGTGCCAGCAGCGCTAGCGGGGGGACCTACGAGCAGTACTTC
clone_size: NA; j_call: TRBJ2-5; v_call: TRBV6-6; d_call: NA; cdr3_aa: CASTNYGETQYF; cdr3_nt: TGTGCCAGCACGAACTACGGAGAGACCCAGTACTTC
clone_size: NA; j_call: TRBJ2-3; v_call: TRBV11-1; d_call: NA; cdr3_aa: CASSHPPGLRADTQYF; cdr3_nt: TGTGCCAGCAGCCACCCGCCCGGGTTGCGCGCAGATACGCAGTATTTT
clone_size: NA; j_call: TRBJ2-1; v_call: TRBV11-3; d_call: TRBD1; cdr3_aa: CASSLRGTGGRNEQFF; cdr3_nt: TGTGCCAGCAGCTTACGTGGGACAGGGGGCAGGAATGAGCAGTTCTTC
clone_size: NA; j_call: TRBJ1-5; v_call: TRBV20-1; d_call: NA; cdr3_aa: CSASPTGDQPQHF; cdr3_nt: TGCAGTGCTAGTCCCACCGGGGATCAGCCCCAGCATTTT
clone_size: few; j_call: TRBJ1-5; v_call: TRBV9; d_call: TRBD1; cdr3_aa: CASSTKGAGQPQHF; cdr3_nt: TGTGCCAGCAGCACAAAGGGGGCCGGTCAGCCCCAGCATTTT
clone_size: NA; j_call: TRBJ2-7; v_call: TRBV7-9; d_call: NA; cdr3_aa: CASSFGSNRPGEQYF; cdr3_nt: TGTGCCAGCAGCTTTGGGTCAAATAGACCAGGCGAGCAGTACTTC
clone_size: NA; j_call: TRBJ2-5; v_call: TRBV6-4; d_call: TRBD2; cdr3_aa: CASANGSGLGEETQYF; cdr3_nt: TGTGCCAGCGCCAACGGGTCGGGACTAGGGGAAGAGACCCAGTACTTC
clone_size: NA; j_call: TRBJ1-5; v_call: TRBV10-3; d_call: NA; cdr3_aa: CAIGDSVGEPQHF; cdr3_nt: TGTGCCATCGGGGACTCGGTCGGTGAGCCCCAGCATTTT
clone_size: NA; j_call: TRBJ2-7; v_call: TRBV7-8; d_call: TRBD2; cdr3_aa: CASPKASGSYEQYF; cdr3_nt: TGTGCCAGCCCCAAGGCTAGCGGCTCCTACGAGCAGTACTTC
clone_size: NA; j_call: TRBJ2-7; v_call: TRBV7-9; d_call: TRBD1; cdr3_aa: CASRDRGQGVHEQYF; cdr3_nt: TGTGCCAGCAGAGATAGGGGACAGGGGGTCCACGAGCAGTACTTC
clone_size: NA; j_call: TRBJ2-7; v_call: TRBV7-2; d_call: NA; cdr3_aa: CASSLGPAGISYEQYF; cdr3_nt: TGTGCCAGCAGCTTAGGTCCAGCGGGCATCTCCTACGAGCAGTACTTC
clone_size: NA; j_call: TRBJ2-7; v_call: TRBV28; d_call: NA; cdr3_aa: CASSLGHILKQYF; cdr3_nt: TGTGCCAGCAGTTTGGGGCATATCTTAAAGCAGTACTTC
clone_size: NA; j_call: TRBJ1-1; v_call: TRBV3-1/TRBV3-2; d_call: NA; cdr3_aa: CASSQRGIGTEAFF; cdr3_nt: TGTGCCAGCAGCCAACGAGGGATAGGCACTGAAGCTTTCTTT
clone_size: NA; j_call: TRBJ2-1; v_call: TRBV28; d_call: TRBD1; cdr3_aa: CASSFFEGAVNEQFF; cdr3_nt: TGTGCCAGCAGTTTTTTCGAGGGGGCGGTAAATGAGCAGTTCTTC
clone_size: once; j_call: TRBJ2-1; v_call: TRBV7-2; d_call: TRBD2; cdr3_aa: CASKFGGGPDEQFF; cdr3_nt: TGTGCCAGCAAGTTCGGCGGGGGGCCGGATGAGCAGTTCTTC
clone_size: NA; j_call: TRBJ2-7; v_call: TRBV19; d_call: TRBD1; cdr3_aa: CASSTATGSYEQYF; cdr3_nt: TGTGCCAGTAGTACGGCGACAGGGAGCTACGAGCAGTACTTC
clone_size: NA; j_call: TRBJ1-2; v_call: TRBV19; d_call: TRBD1; cdr3_aa: CASSFPGGSAYTF; cdr3_nt: TGTGCCAGTAGTTTCCCAGGGGGGAGTGCCTACACCTTC
clone_size: NA; j_call: TRBJ1-4; v_call: TRBV19; d_call: TRBD1; cdr3_aa: CASQGGGTNEKLFF; cdr3_nt: TGTGCCAGTCAGGGGGGAGGAACTAATGAAAAACTGTTTTTT
clone_size: NA; j_call: TRBJ1-6; v_call: TRBV30; d_call: NA; cdr3_aa: CATKRQIAAPLHF; cdr3_nt: TGTGCCACGAAGAGACAGATCGCCGCACCCCTCCACTTT
clone_size: NA; j_call: TRBJ2-7; v_call: TRBV18; d_call: NA; cdr3_aa: CASSLRIAYEQYF; cdr3_nt: TGTGCCAGCTCACTACGAATAGCCTACGAGCAGTACTTC
clone_size: NA; j_call: TRBJ1-1; v_call: TRBV6-5; d_call: TRBD1; cdr3_aa: CASSRQGGTEAFF; cdr3_nt: TGTGCCAGCAGTCGTCAGGGGGGTACTGAAGCTTTCTTT
clone_size: NA; j_call: TRBJ1-2; v_call: TRBV29-1; d_call: TRBD1; cdr3_aa: CSVETPGGGYTF; cdr3_nt: TGCAGCGTTGAAACGCCAGGGGGAGGCTACACCTTC
clone_size: NA; j_call: TRBJ2-7; v_call: TRBV4-3; d_call: TRBD2; cdr3_aa: CASSHSGLAEQYF; cdr3_nt: TGCGCCAGCAGCCACTCGGGACTAGCCGAGCAGTACTTC
clone_size: NA; j_call: TRBJ2-7; v_call: TRBV4-2; d_call: NA; cdr3_aa: CASSLDPGGSYEQYF; cdr3_nt: TGTGCCAGCAGCCTCGACCCCGGGGGTTCCTACGAGCAGTACTTC
clone_size: NA; j_call: TRBJ2-1; v_call: TRBV2; d_call: TRBD2; cdr3_aa: CASSERGGLYNEQFF; cdr3_nt: TGTGCCAGCAGTGAGCGGGGGGGCCTCTACAATGAGCAGTTCTTC
clone_size: NA; j_call: TRBJ1-5; v_call: TRBV28; d_call: TRBD1; cdr3_aa: CASSLGDRDNQPQHF; cdr3_nt: TGTGCCAGCAGTTTAGGGGACAGGGATAATCAGCCCCAGCATTTT
clone_size: NA; j_call: TRBJ1-2; v_call: TRBV7-9; d_call: NA; cdr3_aa: CASSSLAGNYGYTF; cdr3_nt: TGTGCCAGCAGCTCACTAGCAGGAAACTATGGCTACACCTTC